This TCR beta chain is from a study of shared clonotypes between healthy human individuals (dated by TCRdb to about 2020). As for the study more broadly: The cohort included three men and a couple of women between 18 and 49 years of age. To estimate repertoire size and how much clonotypes are shared between individuals, the study performed deep sequencing of blood TCR repertoires from about 5 healthy adults. Leukapheresis yielded between about 0.85 and 9 billion PBMCs per donor. To increase sequencing depth and limit assay-specific biases, different laboratories used diverse techniques to prepare libraries and sequence TCR repertoires.

Using the deep immunoSEQ assay, multiplex PCR amplified TCR CDR3 regions from genomic DNA. For each cell subset, the extracted genomic DNA was distributed evenly across all wells of several immunoSEQ 96-well plates, and each plate served as one replicate. For unsorted PBMC, approximately 0.3 ug of genomic DNA, equivalent to about 32,000 T cell genomes, went into each replicate PCR. Ten immunoSEQ deep assay plates were used to sequence the unsorted PBMC genomic DNA. The purified libraries were quantified using a Qubit 3.0 fluorometer, sized with a Bioanalyzer 2100, and then quantified again using the KAPA Library Quantification kit. Every immunoSEQ 96-well plate was sequenced on a dedicated single-read 150-cycle Illumina NextSeq 550 flow cell. Turning to the authors' computational methods: Because only junctional sequences without quality scores were contained in the immunoSEQ output, filtering matching that applied to full-length reads could not be performed. To assign V/J genes and CDR3, sequences were annotated against IMGT germline references using PyIR, a Python wrapper for IgBLAST v1.9. Reads with weak V/J assignments (E-value above 1e-6), missing CDR3, stop codons, out-of-frame junctions, or ambiguous translated residues were removed. V3J clonotypes were defined as sequences sharing the same inferred V gene, J gene, and CDR3 amino acid sequence. To compute the percentage overlap between repertoires, the number of shared unique clonotypes was divided by the size of the smaller repertoire. Repertoire richness was assessed with RTK rarefaction, the Chao1 estimator, and Recon v2.1 estimates of unobserved clonotypes. This immuneACCESS table, as held by TCRdb, lists in-frame sequences with V and J called but not all clones. Of the missing ones, under half trace to an unresolved V gene in checked studies; the others have no known cause. That table supplies the V and J calls and clone size; D and trimming were determined from the DNA. The sample contains 450,000 or so clones, around 77% of them found a single time. Jointly, the top ten make up about 12% of the sample.

The donors were healthy, HIV-negative adults with no recently reported acute infections or vaccinations. Only Caucasian adults living in Nashville, Tennessee, USA were represented among the donors. For unsorted samples, about 90 million PBMCs were counted, and genomic DNA was extracted using the QIAamp DNA Blood Mini kit. After blood collection by leukapheresis, PBMCs were isolated using Ficoll-Histopaque density gradient centrifugation and then cryopreserved in the vapor phase of liquid nitrogen. Beyond this particular receptor, the publication reports: The genetic and exposure-history diversity represented was limited by the small number of donors. Sampling was restricted to blood, and TCR repertoires in tissue are likely to differ from TCR repertoires in blood. Pairwise subsampling indicated that sequencing depth was expected to affect the degree of clonotype sharing among donors.

The sample holds one count of this clone. What antigen it recognizes has not been identified. A far larger clone is off by one base, so a read error is likely. The sample comprised PBMCs. The sequence came from a woman between 40 and 55 years old in good health. Some clones in this sample may be carry-over from other donors' samples.

The DNA reads TGTGCCTGGAGCGTCGGGGGCCCTGAAGCTTTCTTT. This codes for CAWSVGGPEAFF. Recombination linked TRBV30 to TRBJ1-1, and perhaps TRBD1 as D gene, on 6 matching bases. The germline V gene (reference sequence) yields GTSNPN for CDR1 and SVGIG for CDR2. Including the terminal cysteine and phenylalanine, the CDR3 comprises 12 residues. Solely the CDR3 DNA is kept, with 36 bases framed from the first base. V is pared back by 3 bases and J by 6 bases, with 11 bases lying between the germline termini.